Below, 2 T cell receptor beta chains from the same sample are listed, as sequenced in a study of shared clonotypes between healthy human individuals. TCRdb's copy holds only in-frame clones and misses some; the assay was immunoSEQ multiplex PCR. The data contain fewer than 2.5 million clones, roughly 93% of them singletons. Sample: naive CD4+ T cells from PBMCs. Subset defined: CD45RA+ positively selected. These receptor sequences come from a man younger than 35 in good health. Some clones in this sample may be carry-over from other donors' samples.

This chain links TRBV9 with TRBJ1-1, with a tentative D call TRBD1 (5 bases). The germline CDR1 and CDR2 sequences are SGDLS and YYNGEE. This CDR3 region has 14 residues. With 3 bases removed from V and 4 bases from J, the gap between germline ends came to 13 bases. For the CDR3, the DNA is TGTGCCAGCAGCGCGACCACCCAGGGCACTGAAGCTTTCTTT. It is translated as CASSATTQGTEAFF.

This clone was seen a few times. The rearrangement joins TRBV7-3 to TRBJ1-2, with TRBD1 as a possible D gene (6 bases). Germline loops: CDR1 SGHTA, CDR2 FQGTGA. The V end lost 7 bases, the J end lost 3 bases, and 18 bases lay between the germline ends. The CDR3 is made up of 15 amino acids. CDR3 nucleotides: TGTGCCAGCAAAATACGGGGGGCGGCAGACTATGGCTACACCTTC. The encoded protein is CASKIRGAADYGYTF.